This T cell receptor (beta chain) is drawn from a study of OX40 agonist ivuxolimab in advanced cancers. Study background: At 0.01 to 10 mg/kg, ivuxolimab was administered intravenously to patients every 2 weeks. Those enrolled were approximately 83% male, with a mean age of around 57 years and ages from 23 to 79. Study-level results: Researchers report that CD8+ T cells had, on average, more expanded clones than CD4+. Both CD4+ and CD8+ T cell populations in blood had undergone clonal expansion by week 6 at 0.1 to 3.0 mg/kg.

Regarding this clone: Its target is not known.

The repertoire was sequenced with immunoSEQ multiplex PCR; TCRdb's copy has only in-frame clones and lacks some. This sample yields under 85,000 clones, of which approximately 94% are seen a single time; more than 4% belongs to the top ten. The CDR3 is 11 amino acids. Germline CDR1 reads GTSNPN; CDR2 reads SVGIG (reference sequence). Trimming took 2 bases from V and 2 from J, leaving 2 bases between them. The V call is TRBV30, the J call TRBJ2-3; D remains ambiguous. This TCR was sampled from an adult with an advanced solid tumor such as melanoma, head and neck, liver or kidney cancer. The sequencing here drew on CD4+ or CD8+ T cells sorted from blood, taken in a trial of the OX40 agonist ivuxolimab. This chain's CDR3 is CAWSSTDTQYF. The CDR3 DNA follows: TGTGCCTGGAGTTCCACAGATACGCAGTATTTT.